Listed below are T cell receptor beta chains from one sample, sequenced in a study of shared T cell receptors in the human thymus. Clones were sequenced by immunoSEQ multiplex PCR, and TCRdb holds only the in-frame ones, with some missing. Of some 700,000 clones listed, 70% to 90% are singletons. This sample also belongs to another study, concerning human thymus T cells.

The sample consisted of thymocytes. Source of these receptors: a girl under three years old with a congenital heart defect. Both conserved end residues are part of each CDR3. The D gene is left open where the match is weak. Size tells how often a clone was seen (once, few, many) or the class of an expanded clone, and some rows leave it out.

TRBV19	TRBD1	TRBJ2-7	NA	CASSERQGSYEQYF	TGTGCCAGTAGTGAGAGACAGGGCTCCTACGAGCAGTACTTC
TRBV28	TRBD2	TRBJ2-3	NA	CASRAGGGTDTQYF	TGTGCCAGCCGAGCGGGGGGGGGCACAGATACGCAGTATTTT
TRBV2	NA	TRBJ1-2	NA	CASLGSYGYTF	TGTGCCAGCCTGGGCAGCTATGGCTACACCTTC
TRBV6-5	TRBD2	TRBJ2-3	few	CASSYPAGGTDTQYF	TGTGCCAGCAGTTATCCGGCGGGAGGCACAGATACGCAGTATTTT
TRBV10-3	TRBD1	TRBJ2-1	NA	CAITGDRGNEQFF	TGTGCCATCACCGGGGACAGGGGGAATGAGCAGTTCTTC
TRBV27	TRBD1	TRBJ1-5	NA	CASKGPGQASNQPQHF	TGTGCCAGCAAGGGGCCCGGACAGGCTAGCAATCAGCCCCAGCATTTT
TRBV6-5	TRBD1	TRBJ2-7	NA	CASSTPGQQHYEQYF	TGTGCCAGCAGCACGCCGGGACAGCAGCACTACGAGCAGTACTTC
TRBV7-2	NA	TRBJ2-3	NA	CASSRAGVSTGTDTQYF	TGTGCCAGCAGCAGGGCCGGGGTTTCTACGGGTACAGATACGCAGTATTTT
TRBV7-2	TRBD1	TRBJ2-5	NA	CASSLYVFRDRATQETQYF	TGTGCCAGCAGCCTATACGTTTTCCGGGACAGGGCGACCCAAGAGACCCAGTACTTC
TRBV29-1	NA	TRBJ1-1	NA	CSVGSGGGPNTEAFF	TGCAGCGTTGGATCGGGGGGCGGCCCGAACACTGAAGCTTTCTTT
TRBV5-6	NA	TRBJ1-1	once	CASSLIELGSAEAFF	TGTGCCAGCAGCTTGATCGAACTAGGGAGCGCTGAAGCTTTCTTT
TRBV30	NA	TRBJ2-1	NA	CAWSRVWGSNEQFF	TGTGCCTGGAGCAGGGTTTGGGGCTCCAATGAGCAGTTCTTC
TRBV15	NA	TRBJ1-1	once	CATSTLEVQEAFF	TGTGCCACCAGCACTCTCGAGGTTCAGGAAGCTTTCTTT
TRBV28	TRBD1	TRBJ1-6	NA	CASRDSGTGEYISSSYNSPLHF	TGTGCCAGCAGGGACTCTGGGACAGGGGAATATATCTCAAGCTCCTATAATTCACCCCTCCACTTT
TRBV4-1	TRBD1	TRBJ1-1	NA	CASSQDLGTQGLHCTEAFF	TGCGCCAGCAGCCAAGATCTCGGTACACAGGGGTTGCACTGCACTGAAGCTTTCTTT
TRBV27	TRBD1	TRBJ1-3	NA	CASSPHRGPGNTIYF	TGTGCCAGCAGTCCGCACAGGGGGCCTGGAAACACCATATATTTT
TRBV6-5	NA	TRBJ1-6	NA	CASSSRGGNSPLHF	TGTGCCAGCAGTTCCAGGGGCGGGAATTCACCCCTCCACTTT
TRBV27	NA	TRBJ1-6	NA	CASSPETELSNSPLHF	TGTGCCAGCAGTCCCGAGACAGAATTGTCTAATTCACCCCTCCACTTT
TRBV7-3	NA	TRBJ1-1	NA	CASSGNLQALNTEAFF	TGTGCCAGCAGCGGCAATCTACAGGCCCTGAACACTGAAGCTTTCTTT
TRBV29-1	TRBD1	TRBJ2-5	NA	CSVERERDRFLFGETQYF	TGCAGCGTTGAAAGAGAAAGGGACAGGTTTTTATTCGGAGAGACCCAGTACTTC
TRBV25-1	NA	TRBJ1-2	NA	CASSDNPGSGYTF	TGTGCCAGCAGTGATAACCCAGGGTCGGGCTACACCTTC
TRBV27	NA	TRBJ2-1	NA	CASSLGRGRSEQFF	TGTGCCAGCAGTTTAGGGCGGGGTCGGAGTGAGCAGTTCTTC
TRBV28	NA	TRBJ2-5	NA	CASKFLGLQETQYF	TGTGCCAGCAAGTTTTTAGGACTTCAAGAGACCCAGTACTTC
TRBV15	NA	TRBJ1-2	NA	CATSIRGNYGYTF	TGTGCCACCAGCATCCGGGGTAACTATGGCTACACCTTC
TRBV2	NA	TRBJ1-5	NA	CACGLTGQPQHF	TGTGCCTGCGGCCTCACGGGGCAGCCCCAGCATTTT
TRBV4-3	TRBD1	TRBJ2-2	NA	CASSQDWQGVSGELFF	TGCGCCAGCAGCCAAGATTGGCAGGGGGTCTCCGGGGAGCTGTTTTTT
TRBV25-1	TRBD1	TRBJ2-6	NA	CASSKDRGTGANVLTF	TGTGCCAGCAGTAAAGACAGGGGAACTGGGGCCAACGTCCTGACTTTC
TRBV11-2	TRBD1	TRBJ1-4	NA	CASSYTTGHIYEKLFF	TGTGCCAGCAGCTACACGACAGGGCACATTTATGAAAAACTGTTTTTT
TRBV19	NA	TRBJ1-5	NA	CASSIVRRNQPQHF	TGTGCCAGTAGTATAGTCCGGAGGAATCAGCCCCAGCATTTT
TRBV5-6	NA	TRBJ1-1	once	CASSLRESARGTEAFF	TGTGCCAGCAGCTTGCGGGAGTCGGCCCGGGGCACTGAAGCTTTCTTT
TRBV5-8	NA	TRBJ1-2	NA	CASSLWAGDYGYTF	TGTGCCAGCAGCTTGTGGGCCGGGGACTATGGCTACACCTTC
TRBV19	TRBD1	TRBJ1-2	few	CASSAGDRDYTF	TGTGCCAGTAGTGCGGGGGACAGGGACTACACCTTC
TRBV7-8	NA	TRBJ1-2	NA	CASSPSSGNNYGYTF	TGTGCCAGCAGCCCCTCATCCGGGAACAACTATGGCTACACCTTC
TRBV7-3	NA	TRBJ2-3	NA	CASSTPGHPDTQYF	TGTGCCAGCAGCACCCCGGGACACCCAGATACGCAGTATTTT
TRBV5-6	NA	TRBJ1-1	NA	CASSLRENTEAFF	TGTGCCAGCAGCTTGAGAGAGAACACTGAAGCTTTCTTT
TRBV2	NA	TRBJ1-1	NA	CASHGPMAEAFF	TGTGCCAGCCACGGTCCTATGGCTGAAGCTTTCTTT
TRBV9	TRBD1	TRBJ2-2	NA	CASSTQTGVGTGELFF	TGTGCCAGCAGCACCCAGACAGGGGTGGGCACCGGGGAGCTGTTTTTT
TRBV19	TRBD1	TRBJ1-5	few	CASSKTGFDQPQHF	TGTGCCAGTAGCAAGACAGGGTTCGATCAGCCCCAGCATTTT
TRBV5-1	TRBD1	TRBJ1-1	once	CASSQRQGEMNTEAFF	TGCGCCAGCAGCCAAAGACAGGGCGAGATGAACACTGAAGCTTTCTTT
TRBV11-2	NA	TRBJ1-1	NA	CASSLGPAQVEAFF	TGTGCCAGCAGCTTAGGGCCCGCGCAGGTTGAAGCTTTCTTT